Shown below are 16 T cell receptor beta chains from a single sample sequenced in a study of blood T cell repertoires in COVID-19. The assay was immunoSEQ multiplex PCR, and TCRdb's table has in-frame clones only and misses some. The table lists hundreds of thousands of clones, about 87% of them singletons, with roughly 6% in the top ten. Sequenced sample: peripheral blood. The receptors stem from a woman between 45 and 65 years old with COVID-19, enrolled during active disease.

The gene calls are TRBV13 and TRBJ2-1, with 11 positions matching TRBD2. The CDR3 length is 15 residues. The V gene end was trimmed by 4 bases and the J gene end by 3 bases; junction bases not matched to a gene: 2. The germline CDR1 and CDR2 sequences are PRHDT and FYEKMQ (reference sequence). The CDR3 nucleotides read TGTGCCAGCAGCTCTAGCGGGGGGAACTACAATGAGCAGTTCTTC. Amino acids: CASSSSGGNYNEQFF.

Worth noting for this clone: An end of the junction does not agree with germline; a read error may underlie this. The CDR3 loop is CAISEGQGNYGYTF. The CDR3 coding sequence is TGTGCCATCAGTGAAGGACAGGGGAACTATGGCTACACCTTC. The rearrangement uses TRBV24-1 and TRBJ1-2; 9 nucleotides align to TRBD1. Germline V gene sequence: CDR1 KGHDR, CDR2 SFDVKD. CDR3 length: 14 residues.

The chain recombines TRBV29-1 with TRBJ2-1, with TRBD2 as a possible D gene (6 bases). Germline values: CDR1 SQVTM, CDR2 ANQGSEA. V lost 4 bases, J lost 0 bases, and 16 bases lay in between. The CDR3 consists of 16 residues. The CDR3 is CSVGRTSRSSYNEQFF. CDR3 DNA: TGCAGCGTTGGGAGAACTAGCAGGAGCTCCTACAATGAGCAGTTCTTC.

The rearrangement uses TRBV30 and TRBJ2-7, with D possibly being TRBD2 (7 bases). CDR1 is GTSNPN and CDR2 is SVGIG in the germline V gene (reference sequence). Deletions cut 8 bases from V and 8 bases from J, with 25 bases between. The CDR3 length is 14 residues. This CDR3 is CAVGGLSGAYQQYF. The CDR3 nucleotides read TGTGCCGTCGGGGGACTATCGGGGGCGTACCAGCAGTACTTC. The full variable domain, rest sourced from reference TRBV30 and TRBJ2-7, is SQTIHQWPATLVQPVGSPLSLECTVEGTSNPNLYWYRQAAGRGLQLLFYSVGIGQISSEVPQNLSASRPQDRQFILSSKKLLLSDSGFYLCAVGGLSGAYQQYFGPGTRLTVT.

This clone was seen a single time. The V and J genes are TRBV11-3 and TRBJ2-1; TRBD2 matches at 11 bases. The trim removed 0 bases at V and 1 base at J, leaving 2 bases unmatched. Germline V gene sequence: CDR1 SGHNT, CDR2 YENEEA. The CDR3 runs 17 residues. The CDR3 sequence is CASSLETSGMSYNEQFF. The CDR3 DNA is TGTGCCAGCAGCTTAGAGACTAGCGGGATGTCCTACAATGAGCAGTTCTTC. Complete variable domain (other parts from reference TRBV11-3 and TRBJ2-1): EAGVVQSPRYKIIEKKQPVAFWCNPISGHNTLYWYLQNLGQGPELLIRYENEEAVDDSQLPKDRFSAERLKGVDSTLKIQPAELGDSAVYLCASSLETSGMSYNEQFFGPGTRLTVL.

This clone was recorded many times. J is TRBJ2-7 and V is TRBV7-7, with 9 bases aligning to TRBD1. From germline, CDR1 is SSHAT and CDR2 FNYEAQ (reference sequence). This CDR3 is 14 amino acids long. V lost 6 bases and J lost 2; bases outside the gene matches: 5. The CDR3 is CASSLDRGTYEQYF. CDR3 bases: TGTGCCAGCAGTCTCGACAGGGGGACCTACGAGCAGTACTTC.

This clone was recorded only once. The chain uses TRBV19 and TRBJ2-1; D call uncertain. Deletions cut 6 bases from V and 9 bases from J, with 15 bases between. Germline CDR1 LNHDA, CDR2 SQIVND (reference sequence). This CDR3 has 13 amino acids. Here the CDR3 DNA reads TGTGCCAGTAGCCAAAATCACTACGGTGAGCAGTTCTTC. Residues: CASSQNHYGEQFF.

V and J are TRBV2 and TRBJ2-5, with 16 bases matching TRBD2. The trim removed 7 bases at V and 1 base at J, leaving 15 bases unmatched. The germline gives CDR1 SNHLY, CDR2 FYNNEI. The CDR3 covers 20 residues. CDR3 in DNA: TGTGCCAGCAACAACCCTCTTGGGACTAGCGGGAGGGCCGGCCAAGAGACCCAGTACTTC. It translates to CASNNPLGTSGRAGQETQYF.

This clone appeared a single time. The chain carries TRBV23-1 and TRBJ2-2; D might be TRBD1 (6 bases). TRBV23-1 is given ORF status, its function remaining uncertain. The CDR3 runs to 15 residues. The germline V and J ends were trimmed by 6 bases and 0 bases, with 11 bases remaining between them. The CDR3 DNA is TGCGCCAGCAGCGACCGGGACACGAACACCGGGGAGCTGTTTTTT. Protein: CASSDRDTNTGELFF.

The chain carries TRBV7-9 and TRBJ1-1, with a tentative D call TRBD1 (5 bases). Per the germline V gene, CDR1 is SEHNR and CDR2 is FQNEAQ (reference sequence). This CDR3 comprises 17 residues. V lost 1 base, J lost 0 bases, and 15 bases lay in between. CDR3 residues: CASSLGSGSPMNTEAFF. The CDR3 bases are TGTGCCAGCAGCTTAGGCTCAGGGTCCCCAATGAACACTGAAGCTTTCTTT.

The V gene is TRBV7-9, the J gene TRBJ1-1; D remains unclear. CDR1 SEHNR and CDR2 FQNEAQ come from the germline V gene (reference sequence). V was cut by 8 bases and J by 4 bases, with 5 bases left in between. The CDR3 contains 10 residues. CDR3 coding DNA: TGTGCCAGCCATAGCACTGAAGCTTTCTTT. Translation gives CASHSTEAFF.

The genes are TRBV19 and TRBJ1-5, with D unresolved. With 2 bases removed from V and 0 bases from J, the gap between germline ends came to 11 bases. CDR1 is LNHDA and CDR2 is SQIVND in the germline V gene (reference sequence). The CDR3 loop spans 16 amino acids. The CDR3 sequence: CASSILQPGSNQPQHF. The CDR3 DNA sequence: TGTGCCAGTAGTATATTACAGCCAGGTAGCAATCAGCCCCAGCATTTT.

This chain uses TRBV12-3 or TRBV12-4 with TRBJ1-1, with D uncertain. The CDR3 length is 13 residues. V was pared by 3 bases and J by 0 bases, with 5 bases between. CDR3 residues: CASSLRMNTEAFF. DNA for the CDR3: TGTGCCAGCAGTTTGAGGATGAACACTGAAGCTTTCTTT.

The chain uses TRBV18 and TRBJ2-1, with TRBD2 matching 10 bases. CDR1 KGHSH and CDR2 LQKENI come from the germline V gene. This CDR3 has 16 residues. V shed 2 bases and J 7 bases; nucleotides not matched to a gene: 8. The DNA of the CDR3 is TGTGCCAGCTCACCAGTAAGCGGGAGGGCCGGGAATGAGCAGTTCTTC. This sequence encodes CASSPVSGRAGNEQFF. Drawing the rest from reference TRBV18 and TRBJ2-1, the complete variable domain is NAGVMQNPRHLVRRRGQEARLRCSPMKGHSHVYWYRQLPEEGLKFMVYLQKENIIDESGMPKERFSAEFPKEGPSILRIQQVVRGDSAAYFCASSPVSGRAGNEQFFGPGTRLTVL.

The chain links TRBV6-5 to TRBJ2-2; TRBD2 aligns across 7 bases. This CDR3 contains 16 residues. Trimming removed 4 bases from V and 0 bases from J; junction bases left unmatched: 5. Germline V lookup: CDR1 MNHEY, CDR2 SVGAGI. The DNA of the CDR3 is TGTGCCAGCAGTTTCCTAGCGGCGACGAACACCGGGGAGCTGTTTTTT. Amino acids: CASSFLAATNTGELFF.

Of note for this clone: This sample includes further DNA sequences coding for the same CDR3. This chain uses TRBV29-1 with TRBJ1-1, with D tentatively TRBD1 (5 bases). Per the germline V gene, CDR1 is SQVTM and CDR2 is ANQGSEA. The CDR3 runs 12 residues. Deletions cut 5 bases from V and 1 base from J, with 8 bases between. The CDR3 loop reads CSVQGGNTEAFF. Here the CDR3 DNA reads TGCAGCGTTCAGGGAGGGAACACTGAAGCTTTCTTT.